A selection of T cell receptor beta chains follows, all from one sample in a study of CD8 T cells in ankylosing spondylitis. TCRdb itself ran the 5' RACE reads through MiXCR, one entry per CDR3 protein. The sample lists 350,000 to 450,000 distinct CDR3 sequences, roughly 26% occurring once. What was sequenced was blood, either unsorted or a sorted T cell fraction (not recorded which). These TCRs come from a male donor with ankylosing spondylitis. The CDR3 runs from the conserved cysteine through the conserved F or W. A D gene is named only where the DNA matches it firmly. Size is stated for part of the rows, as once, few or many counts, or as a class when the clone is expanded.

TRBV18	TRBJ2-1	TRBD2	.	CASSPSRLAGVNEQFF
TRBV20-1	TRBJ2-1	.	.	CSASLPGQVSSYNEQFF
TRBV20-1	TRBJ1-2	TRBD1	few	CSASRDRGWGGYTF
TRBV7-2	TRBJ2-3	TRBD2	medium-sized	CASSLRGREDTQYF
TRBV3-1	TRBJ1-1	.	.	CASSLNGGMNTEAFF
TRBV24-1	TRBJ2-1	.	few	CATSDQRRGSYNEQFF
TRBV12-3/TRBV12-4	TRBJ2-6	.	.	CASSFVGSGANVLTF
TRBV6-1	TRBJ1-1	.	few	CASTRRGGNSAEAFF
TRBV11-2	TRBJ1-2	.	many	CASSLTTTGNYGYTF
TRBV6-2/TRBV6-3	TRBJ2-4	TRBD1	.	CASSLWTGGNIQYF
TRBV5-1	TRBJ2-1	.	few	CASSFSRGNEQFF
TRBV20-1	TRBJ2-5	.	.	CSARPGTVETQYF
TRBV20-1	TRBJ2-3	.	few	CSARPPGVDTQYF
TRBV19	TRBJ1-5	.	.	CASSKQQDQPQHF
TRBV5-1	TRBJ1-3	TRBD1	.	CASSLIPSSSGTGVHSGNTIYF
TRBV20-1	TRBJ2-2	TRBD2	few	CSARDALAGFTGELFF
TRBV18	TRBJ2-7	TRBD1	.	CASSSGQPYEQYF
TRBV29-1	TRBJ1-4	TRBD1	.	CSAGTGSINEKLFF
TRBV20-1	TRBJ1-5	.	.	CSARDRRTGNQPQHF
TRBV28	TRBJ1-2	TRBD1	.	CASSLLGRGTNYGYTF
TRBV20-1	TRBJ2-1	.	few	CSASAGVGSYNEQFF
TRBV7-9	TRBJ2-3	TRBD2	.	CASSYSGGFTDTQYF
TRBV5-1	TRBJ2-6	.	.	CASSIRSISSGANVLTF
TRBV20-1	TRBJ2-1	.	few	CSARPGTLYNEQFF
TRBV20-1	TRBJ2-1	TRBD2	few	CSATPPTSGSSYNEQFF
TRBV5-1	TRBJ2-1	TRBD2	.	CASTRDSGSLNEQFF
TRBV29-1	TRBJ2-7	TRBD2	.	CSVLSGISYEQYF
TRBV11-1	TRBJ1-3	.	many	CASSSEMTVTSSGNTIYF
TRBV2	TRBJ1-2	TRBD1	.	CASSVDRDLGGYTF
TRBV20-1	TRBJ2-7	.	.	CSARKVGPGDDYEQYF
TRBV12-3/TRBV12-4	TRBJ2-5	.	few	CASSFRQETQYF
TRBV7-9	TRBJ1-2	.	few	CASSLTAHSDYGYTF
TRBV6-1	TRBJ2-5	.	few	CASSEGGTPGETQYF
TRBV24-1	TRBJ1-5	TRBD1	few	CATSDGTESQPQHF